One and the same sample provided the 23 T cell receptor beta chains below, sequenced in a study of blood T cell repertoires in COVID-19. Produced via immunoSEQ multiplex PCR; TCRdb's table is partial and in-frame only. This sample has tens of thousands of clones, with approximately 84% found just once. The source material was peripheral blood. Receptors were obtained from a human donor in a cohort sampled during active COVID-19.

V and J are TRBV6-1 and TRBJ2-7; D is perhaps TRBD2 (5 bases). Germline CDR1 MNHNS, CDR2 SASEGT. This CDR3 region has 13 residues. V was cut by 4 bases and J by 4 bases, with 11 bases left in between. CDR3 sequence (DNA): TGTGCCAGCAGTGCAGCGGTAGCTTACGAGCAGTACTTC. Protein: CASSAAVAYEQYF.

The chain recombines TRBV11-2 with TRBJ2-1, with 10 nucleotides matching TRBD2. Germline V gene lookup returns CDR1 SGHAT and CDR2 FQNNGV. Unmatched junction bases numbered 2, after V lost 2 bases and J lost 4 bases. The CDR3 has 15 amino acids. The CDR3: CASSLISGGYNEQFF. The CDR3 coding sequence is TGTGCCAGCAGCTTAATTAGCGGGGGGTACAATGAGCAGTTCTTC.

This chain connects TRBV19 to TRBJ2-3; D gene uncertain. Trimming left V 3 bases short and J 2 bases short, with 6 bases between. The CDR3 has 13 residues. CDR1 and CDR2 from the germline V gene are LNHDA and SQIVND (reference sequence). The CDR3 is CASSMSFTDTQYF. The DNA of the CDR3 is TGTGCCAGTAGTATGTCATTCACAGATACGCAGTATTTT.

The chain joins TRBV5-6 to TRBJ2-1; 7 nucleotides align to TRBD1. The CDR3 totals 14 residues. CDR1 and CDR2 (germline): SGHDT, YYEEEE. Unmatched junction bases numbered 4, after V lost 4 bases and J lost 3 bases. In DNA form, the CDR3 reads TGTGCCAGCAGCGGACAGGTGAACTACAATGAGCAGTTCTTC. It codes for CASSGQVNYNEQFF.

This chain uses TRBV18 with TRBJ2-1, with 10 nucleotides matching TRBD1. Trimming removed 2 bases from V and 1 base from J; junction bases left unmatched: 2. The CDR3 is 16 residues long. From germline, CDR1 is KGHSH and CDR2 LQKENI. CDR3 amino acids: CASSPGTGVSYNEQFF. As DNA, the CDR3 is TGTGCCAGCTCACCAGGGACAGGGGTATCCTACAATGAGCAGTTCTTC.

This chain connects TRBV28 to TRBJ2-7, with TRBD1 as a possible D gene (6 bases). Trimming stripped 5 bases from V and 6 bases from J, with 17 bases between. Germline V gives CDR1 MDHEN, CDR2 SYDVKM. CDR3 length: 14 amino acids. CDR3 DNA sequence: TGTGCCAGCAGTCCCCACACAGGGCCTGGCGAGCAGTACTTC. Translation: CASSPHTGPGEQYF.

The chain is built from TRBV5-4 and TRBJ2-7; TRBD1 aligns across 8 bases. This CDR3 region has 14 residues. J gave up 0 bases and V 3 bases, and 2 bases lay outside the gene matches. CDR1 and CDR2 (germline): SGHNT, YYREEE (reference sequence). In DNA, the CDR3 is TGTGCCAGCAGCTCGACAGGGGACTCCTACGAGCAGTACTTC. It is translated as CASSSTGDSYEQYF.

This clone was seen only once. The rearrangement links TRBV6-2 or TRBV6-3 to TRBJ1-2; 7 nucleotides match TRBD1. This CDR3 has 16 residues. Germline V gives CDR1 MNHEY, CDR2 SVGEGT. The V segment lost 2 bases and the J segment 8 bases; nucleotides outside the gene matches: 14. This CDR3 is CASSYPDRVEGWGYTF. The CDR3 bases are TGTGCCAGCAGTTACCCAGACAGGGTAGAAGGATGGGGCTACACCTTC.

This clone was observed once. The chain recombines TRBV5-8 with TRBJ2-1, with 12 bases that match TRBD2. Germline V gene lookup returns CDR1 SGHTS and CDR2 YDEGEE. The CDR3 has 18 residues. Trimming cost V 0 bases and J 4 bases; bases outside gene matches: 8. The CDR3 reads CASSLAHGLAGPYNEQFF. CDR3 nucleotide sequence: TGTGCCAGCAGCTTGGCCCACGGACTAGCGGGGCCGTACAATGAGCAGTTCTTC.

This clone was seen more than once but under ten times. The CDR3 region has the DNA TGTGCCAGCAGCCGCCTTACCGCGAAAAGGGGGGAGCAGTACTTC. Encoded protein: CASSRLTAKRGEQYF. The chain is built from TRBV3-1 (or the pseudogene TRBV3-2) and TRBJ2-7; D perhaps matches TRBD1 (6 bases). CDR1 is LGHDT, CDR2 YNNKEL, per germline (reference sequence). The CDR3 covers 15 residues. The V and J ends lost 4 bases and 7 bases respectively, with 20 bases between them.

The chain is built from TRBV2 and TRBJ1-6, with a possible D match to TRBD1 (6 bases). This CDR3 contains 14 residues. Per germline, CDR1 SNHLY and CDR2 FYNNEI. Trimming shortened V by 3 bases and J by 9 bases, and 12 bases separated the two germline ends. The DNA of the CDR3 is TGTGCCAGCAGTGACGGGACAACTCCTTCACCCCTCCACTTT. This translates into CASSDGTTPSPLHF.

The chain uses TRBV12-5 and TRBJ1-6; D call uncertain. V shed 1 base and J shed 14 bases, with 9 bases lying between them. The CDR3 is 12 amino acids. Germline V CDR1 and CDR2: LGHNT, FRNRAP. The CDR3 coding sequence is TGTGCTAGTGGTTTGGAGTTGGGCGCCCTCCACTTT. Encoded protein: CASGLELGALHF.

This clone appeared a few times. This chain uses TRBV3-1 (or the pseudogene TRBV3-2) with TRBJ2-7; 7 bases align to TRBD1. Trimming at V came to 4 bases and at J to 3 bases, leaving 3 bases not matched to a gene. Germline values: CDR1 LGHDT, CDR2 YNNKEL (reference sequence). This CDR3 has 13 amino acids. This CDR3 reads CASSPPGGYEQYF. As DNA, the CDR3 is TGTGCCAGCAGCCCGCCAGGGGGCTACGAGCAGTACTTC.

Only a few counts were recorded for this clone. The chain links TRBV4-1 to TRBJ2-3; 9 nucleotides agree with TRBD2. CDR1 is MGHRA and CDR2 is YSYEKL in the germline V gene. Trimming took 4 bases from V and 3 from J; bases not matched to a gene: 11. This CDR3 has 17 residues. The CDR3 DNA is TGCGCCAGCAGCCCGAGCGGGGGGATTCGGGCGACAGATACGCAGTATTTT. It specifies CASSPSGGIRATDTQYF.

The gene calls are TRBV9 and TRBJ2-7; perhaps TRBD2 as D (5 bases). This CDR3 comprises 13 residues. In germline, CDR1 is SGDLS, CDR2 YYNGEE. Trimming took off 4 bases at V and 7 bases at J, with 15 bases between the two ends. CDR3 loop: CASSRAGLWEQYF. The CDR3 nucleotides read TGTGCCAGCAGCCGGGCGGGCCTTTGGGAGCAGTACTTC.

The CDR3 loop reads CASKSTGVETQYF. As DNA, the CDR3 is TGTGCCAGCAAATCGACAGGGGTGGAGACCCAGTACTTC. This chain links TRBV6-5 with TRBJ2-5, with 8 positions matching TRBD1. CDR1 and CDR2 from the germline V gene are MNHEY and SVGAGI. This CDR3 spans 13 amino acids. Trimming at V came to 7 bases and at J to 5 bases, leaving 6 bases not matched to a gene.

This clone was recorded once. This CDR3 is CASSILSVFSNQPQHF. In nucleotides, the CDR3 is TGTGCCAGTAGTATATTGTCAGTCTTTAGCAATCAGCCCCAGCATTTT. V usage is TRBV19 and J usage is TRBJ1-5; D unresolved. The germline V gene has CDR1 LNHDA and CDR2 SQIVND (reference sequence). The CDR3 is 16 residues long. Trimming took off 2 bases at V and 0 bases at J, with 11 bases between the two ends.

V usage is TRBV7-2 and J usage is TRBJ2-1; weak D call: TRBD2 (6 bases). The CDR3 covers 15 residues. The V end lost 0 bases, the J end lost 6 bases, and 12 bases lay between the germline ends. Germline V gene lookup returns CDR1 SGHTA and CDR2 FQGNSA. CDR3 sequence: CASSLALVGSNEQFF. As DNA, the CDR3 is TGTGCCAGCAGCTTAGCGCTCGTCGGGAGCAATGAGCAGTTCTTC.

The chain couples TRBV7-3 to TRBJ2-2; D is uncertain. Germline-derived CDR1 and CDR2 are SGHTA and FQGTGA. V was clipped by 4 bases and J by 0 bases, with 3 bases between them. The CDR3 totals 13 residues. Here the CDR3 DNA reads TGTGCCAGCAGCTCTACGAACACCGGGGAGCTGTTTTTT. This translates into CASSSTNTGELFF.

This chain connects TRBV5-6 to TRBJ2-1; the D is unclear. Trimming stripped 1 base from V and 8 bases from J, with 10 bases between. Germline loops: CDR1 SGHDT, CDR2 YYEEEE. This CDR3 spans 13 amino acids. This chain's CDR3 is CASSLSSFDEQFF. Written as DNA, the CDR3 is TGTGCCAGCAGCTTGTCGTCGTTCGATGAGCAGTTCTTC.

The gene calls are TRBV4-2 and TRBJ2-3, with 10 bases matching TRBD2. Germline lookup yields CDR1 LGHNA and CDR2 YNFKEQ. V was pared by 2 bases and J by 2 bases, with 10 bases of the junction left unmatched. The CDR3 runs 18 residues. CDR3: CASSQSSGGPGNTDTQYF. The CDR3 DNA reads as TGTGCCAGCAGCCAATCTAGCGGGGGCCCAGGCAACACAGATACGCAGTATTTT.

CDR3 DNA: TGTGCCAGCAGTAAGGGACATGCCTACGAGCAGTACTTC. Its translation is CASSKGHAYEQYF. J is TRBJ2-7 and V is TRBV2, with TRBD1 as a possible D gene (6 bases). Germline assignment: CDR1 SNHLY and CDR2 FYNNEI. Trimming stripped 5 bases from V and 2 bases from J, with 10 bases between. This CDR3 spans 13 amino acids.

This clone was detected a few times. The genes are TRBV5-1 and TRBJ2-2; 10 bases map to TRBD2. The CDR3 is 14 residues long. From germline, CDR1 is SGHRS and CDR2 YFSETQ. J lost 6 bases, V lost 3 bases, and 2 bases had no gene match. CDR3 bases: TGCGCCAGCAGCTCAACTAGCGGGGCCGGGGAGCTGTTTTTT. It translates to CASSSTSGAGELFF.